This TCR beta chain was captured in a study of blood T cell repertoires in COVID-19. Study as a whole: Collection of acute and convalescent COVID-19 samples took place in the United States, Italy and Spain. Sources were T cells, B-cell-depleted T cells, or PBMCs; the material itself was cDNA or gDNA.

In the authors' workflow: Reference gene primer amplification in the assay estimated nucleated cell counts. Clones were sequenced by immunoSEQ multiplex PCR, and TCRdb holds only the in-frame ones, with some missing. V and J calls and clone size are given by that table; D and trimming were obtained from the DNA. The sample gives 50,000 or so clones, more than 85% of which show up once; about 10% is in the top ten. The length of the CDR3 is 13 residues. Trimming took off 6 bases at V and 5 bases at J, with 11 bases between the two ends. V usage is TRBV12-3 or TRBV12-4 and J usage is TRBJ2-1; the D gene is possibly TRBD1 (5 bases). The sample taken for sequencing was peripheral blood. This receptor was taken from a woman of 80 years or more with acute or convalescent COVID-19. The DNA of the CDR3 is TGTGCCAGCAGACACAGGAGAAACAATGAGCAGTTCTTC. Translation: CASRHRRNNEQFF.